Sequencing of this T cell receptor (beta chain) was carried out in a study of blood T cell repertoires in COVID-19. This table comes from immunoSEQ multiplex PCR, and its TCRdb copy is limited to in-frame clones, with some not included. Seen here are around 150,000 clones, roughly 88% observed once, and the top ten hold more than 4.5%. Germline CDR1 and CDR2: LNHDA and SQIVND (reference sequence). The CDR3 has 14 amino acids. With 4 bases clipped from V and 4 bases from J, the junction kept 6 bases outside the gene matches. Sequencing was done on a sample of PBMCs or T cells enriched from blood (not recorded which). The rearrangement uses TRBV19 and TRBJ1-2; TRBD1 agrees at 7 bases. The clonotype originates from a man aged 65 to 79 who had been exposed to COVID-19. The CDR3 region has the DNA TGTGCCAGTAGTACTCTGACAGGGCTCTATGGCTACACCTTC. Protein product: CASSTLTGLYGYTF.